This TCR beta chain was recorded in a study of siplizumab effects on memory and regulatory T cells. The length of the CDR3 is 14 residues. Trimming took off 2 bases at V and 2 bases at J, with 9 bases between the two ends. Germline-derived CDR1 and CDR2 are SNHLY and FYNNEI. Notes on this clone: This same CDR3 is encoded by further DNA sequences in the sample.

Profiled with immunoSEQ multiplex PCR; TCRdb holds only in-frame clones, not every one. The table has roughly 120,000 clones, over 85% seen once; the top ten hold 1% to 1.5%. The gene calls are TRBV2 and TRBJ1-1; D ambiguous. The sequenced material came from CD4+ T cells sorted from blood. The clonotype comes from a human donor in good health. The CDR3: CASSERGGNTEAFF. The CDR3 DNA sequence: TGTGCCAGCAGTGAAAGAGGAGGAAACACTGAAGCTTTCTTT. Drawing the rest from reference TRBV2 and TRBJ1-1, the complete variable domain is EPEVTQTPSHQVTQMGQEVILRCVPISNHLYFYWYRQILGQKVEFLVSFYNNEISEKSEIFDDQFSVERPDGSNFTLKIRSTKLEDSAMYFCASSERGGNTEAFFGQGTRLTVV.